Sequencing of this T cell receptor beta chain was carried out in a study of lymphopenia after photon versus proton radiotherapy. Whole-study results and caveats: Authors raise, but do not show, better survival with proton therapy. Photon-treated patients lost naive T cells and TCR diversity; proton-treated stayed stable. After lymphocyte nadir, photon-treated repertoires showed oligoclonal expansion, especially CD8+ Temra. Larger post-nadir TCR diversity loss correlated inversely with survival in deceased patients.

Data came from immunoSEQ multiplex PCR; TCRdb stores just in-frame clones and leaves some out. The table has roughly 4,700 clones, around 89% seen once. This CDR3 has 19 residues. V lost 1 base to trimming and J lost 2 bases; unmatched junction nucleotides: 10. Per germline, CDR1 LGHNA and CDR2 YNFKEQ. On this clone itself: Its antigen is still unknown.

This TCR derives from a man aged 80 or over with cholangiocarcinoma. V is TRBV4-2 and J is TRBJ1-4, with TRBD1 matching 10 bases. The material sequenced was peripheral blood, taken from a patient treated with photon-based radiotherapy. The DNA for the CDR3 is TGTGCCAGCAGCCAAGGGGGCCCGACAGGGGGCAGGACTAATGAAAAACTGTTTTTT. It yields the protein CASSQGGPTGGRTNEKLFF.